The entry below gives a single T cell receptor beta chain sequence along with its context. In the original processing: Amplification of reference gene primers provided the estimated nucleated cell counts. Profiling relied on immunoSEQ multiplex PCR, and the TCRdb table lists in-frame clones only, not all of them. V and J calls and clone size come straight from that table; D and trimming were deduced from the DNA. The sample lists a few hundred thousand clones, 80% to 85% occurring once. These data come from a study of blood T cell repertoires in COVID-19. Participant ages covered roughly 18 to 89 years across 24 US areas. Allocation to cohorts depended on clinical history reported by the participants. Before being deemed recovered, Cohort 3 donors had two negative PCRs, clearance, or symptom resolution. V gave up 0 bases and J gave up 3 bases; unmatched junction bases: 7. Germline V CDR1 and CDR2: LGHNA, YSLEER. This CDR3 has 17 residues.

Material for sequencing was PBMCs or T cells enriched from blood (not recorded which). The clonotype comes from a woman aged 45 to 65 who had recovered from COVID-19. This chain uses TRBV4-3 with TRBJ1-4, with 7 bases lining up with TRBD1. The CDR3 reads CASSQDPKTGPNEKLFF. The CDR3 DNA follows: TGCGCCAGCAGCCAAGATCCGAAGACAGGGCCTAATGAAAAACTGTTTTTT.